A selection of T cell receptor beta chains follows, all from one sample in a study of T cell changes during pregnancy in multiple sclerosis. Here immunoSEQ multiplex PCR was the method, and the copy in TCRdb shows in-frame clones only, minus some. In the table there are roughly 30,000 clones, approximately 88% of which are singletons. The source was CD8+ T cells from peripheral blood mononuclear cells, collected before pregnancy. The receptor set was obtained from a female donor with multiple sclerosis, enrolled in a pregnancy study. The CDR3 runs from the conserved cysteine through the conserved F or W. Each record gives: J gene, D gene, V gene, clone size, CDR3 DNA, CDR3 protein. A D gene is named only where the DNA matches it firmly. Some rows have no size entry. The others give once, few or many, or a class for an expanded clone.

>TRBJ1-2|.|TRBV4-1|.
TGCGCCAGCAGCCAAATCATTTACTATGGCTACACCTTC
CASSQIIYYGYTF
>TRBJ2-1|.|TRBV19|.
TGTGCCAGTAGTGTGACTAGTCATCCTTCCAAGGAGCAGTTCTTC
CASSVTSHPSKEQFF
>TRBJ1-4|TRBD1|TRBV10-3|.
TGTGCCATCAGTGAGCACAGGGGTGAGGAAAAACTGTTTTTT
CAISEHRGEEKLFF
>TRBJ1-1|.|TRBV6-1|few
TGTGCCAGCAGCCCCCCCTACACTGAAGCTTTCTTT
CASSPPYTEAFF
>TRBJ1-2|TRBD1|TRBV4-1|.
TGCGCCAGCAGCCCTCGACAGGGGGGCTATGGCTACACCTTC
CASSPRQGGYGYTF
>TRBJ2-1|.|TRBV28|.
TGTGCCAGCTGGAGCGGCCACTCCTACAATGAGCAGTTCTTC
CASWSGHSYNEQFF
>TRBJ2-5|.|TRBV6-5|.
TGTGCCAGCAGTTACGTATACGGACAACAAGAGACCCAGTACTTC
CASSYVYGQQETQYF
>TRBJ1-1|TRBD1|TRBV19|.
TGTGCCAGTAGTACTCCCTCACAGGGGGTCACTGAAGCTTTCTTT
CASSTPSQGVTEAFF
>TRBJ2-7|.|TRBV27|.
TGTGCCAGCAGTTTATCAGGAGGGTTTACGTACGAGCAGTACTTC
CASSLSGGFTYEQYF
>TRBJ1-1|.|TRBV2|.
TGTGCCAGCAGCCAAGGAGGGGACACTGAAGCTTTCTTT
CASSQGGDTEAFF
>TRBJ2-7|TRBD1|TRBV27|.
TGTGCCAGCAGTTTAAAGCAGGGGGCCGGCTACGAGCAGTACTTC
CASSLKQGAGYEQYF
>TRBJ2-1|.|TRBV25-1|.
TGTGCCAGCAGTTACGGTCGGAGCTCCTACAATGAGCAGTTCTTC
CASSYGRSSYNEQFF
>TRBJ2-2|.|TRBV19|.
TGTGCCAGTAGGAGGTCGGGCACCGGGGAGCTGTTTTTT
CASRRSGTGELFF
>TRBJ2-1|.|TRBV5-1|.
TGCGCCAGCAGCTTGGAACAGGCGAATGAGCAGTTCTTC
CASSLEQANEQFF
>TRBJ2-7|.|TRBV5-1|.
TGCGCCAGCAGCTTAAGCAGGGAAGAATTCTACGAGCAGTACTTC
CASSLSREEFYEQYF
>TRBJ2-5|TRBD2|TRBV27|.
TGTGCCAGCCACCCGAAGCGGGGGATCCAAGAGACCCAGTACTTC
CASHPKRGIQETQYF
>TRBJ2-1|TRBD2|TRBV4-3|.
TGCGCCAGCAGCCAAGATACTAGCGGGGCGGATGAGCAGTTCTTC
CASSQDTSGADEQFF
>TRBJ1-1|.|TRBV27|few
TGTGCCAGCAGTTTACTAGGCACTGAAGCTTTCTTT
CASSLLGTEAFF
>TRBJ2-7|TRBD1|TRBV5-6|few
TGTGCCAGCAGCGCCCGGGGACAGCCCTACGAGCAGTACTTC
CASSARGQPYEQYF
>TRBJ2-1|.|TRBV19|.
TGTGCCAGTAGCCCGACAGGAATATGGCAGTTCTTC
CASSPTGIWQFF
>TRBJ2-7|.|TRBV11-3|.
TGTGCCAGCAGCGTACGCGGTGACTACGAGCAGTACTTC
CASSVRGDYEQYF
>TRBJ1-2|TRBD1|TRBV9|.
TGTGCCAGCGGCCGCTACAGGGGGCCCCGGGTTCGGGGCTACACCTTC
CASGRYRGPRVRGYTF
>TRBJ2-2|TRBD2|TRBV7-9|.
TGTGCCAGCAGCTTAGTTGGGACTAGCGGATACACCGGGGAGCTGTTTTTT
CASSLVGTSGYTGELFF
>TRBJ1-4|.|TRBV4-1|.
TGCGCCAGCAGCCGGGGGGGGCTTAAGGAAAAACTGTTTTTT
CASSRGGLKEKLFF
>TRBJ1-6|TRBD1|TRBV6-1|many
TGTGCCAGCAGTGGGACAGGGGATAATTCACCCCTCCACTTT
CASSGTGDNSPLHF
>TRBJ2-3|.|TRBV21-1|.
TGTGCCAGCAGCAGTGGGGGGACTAGCACAGATACGCAGTATTTT
CASSSGGTSTDTQYF
>TRBJ2-5|.|TRBV5-6|once
TGTGCCAGCAGCTTGTTGGAGGGGCAGGAGGACCAGTACTTC
CASSLLEGQEDQYF
>TRBJ1-2|.|TRBV27|.
TGTGCCAGCAGTTTTGGCAGGTCGAGGGACTACACCTTC
CASSFGRSRDYTF
>TRBJ1-1|TRBD1|TRBV5-1|.
TGCGCCAGCAGCTTGGTGAAGGGGGCAGCTGAAGCTTTCTTT
CASSLVKGAAEAFF
>TRBJ1-2|.|TRBV5-1|.
TGCGCCAGCAGCTTGGCCCCAGTCTACCGGGACTATGGCTACACCTTC
CASSLAPVYRDYGYTF
>TRBJ2-1|.|TRBV5-4|.
TGTGCCAGCAGCTCGTCCGTCGGACAGCTATATTACAATGAGCAGTTCTTC
CASSSSVGQLYYNEQFF
>TRBJ2-1|.|TRBV7-9|.
TGTGCCAGCAGCCCAGACTGGTCAGGGGCCTACAATGAGCAGTTCTTC
CASSPDWSGAYNEQFF
>TRBJ1-2|.|TRBV7-9|.
TGTGCCAGCAGCTTAAAGCCTGGCTACACCTTC
CASSLKPGYTF
>TRBJ2-1|.|TRBV28|.
TGTGCCAGCAGTCTCCGCACCTGGGCACAGGCCGGGTTCTTC
CASSLRTWAQAGFF
>TRBJ1-4|TRBD1|TRBV9|.
TGTGCCAGCAGCGTGGGACAGGGTAGAAAACTGTTTTTT
CASSVGQGRKLFF